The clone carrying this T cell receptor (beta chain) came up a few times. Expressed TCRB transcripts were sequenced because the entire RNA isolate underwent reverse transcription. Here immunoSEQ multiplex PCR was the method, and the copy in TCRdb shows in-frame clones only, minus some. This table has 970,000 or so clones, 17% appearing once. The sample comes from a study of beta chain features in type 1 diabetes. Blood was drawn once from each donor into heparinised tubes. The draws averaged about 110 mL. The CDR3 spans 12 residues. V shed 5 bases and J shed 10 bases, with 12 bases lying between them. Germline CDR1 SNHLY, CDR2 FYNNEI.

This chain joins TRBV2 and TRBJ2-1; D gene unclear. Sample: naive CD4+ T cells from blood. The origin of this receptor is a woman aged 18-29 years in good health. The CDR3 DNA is TGTGCCAGCAGTCCGACCCGACCCGAGCAGTTCTTC. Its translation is CASSPTRPEQFF.